These T cell receptor beta chains were read from a single sample in a study of somatic mutations in cytotoxic T cells in rheumatoid arthritis. Assay: immunoSEQ multiplex PCR; the TCRdb copy retains only in-frame clones and omits some. The sample carries about 6,700 clones, just under 75% recorded once. What was sequenced was CD8+ T cells sorted from blood. The receptors were sampled from an adult with rheumatoid arthritis. The CDR3 runs from the conserved cysteine through the conserved F or W. Fields, in order: clone size, V gene, D gene, J gene, CDR3 protein, CDR3 DNA. A D gene is named only where the DNA matches it firmly. Expanded clones get a size class; other rows say once, few or many, or leave the size out.

size: NA
V: TRBV5-1
D: TRBD1
J: TRBJ1-2
CDR3: CASCSGTGVDGYTF
DNA: TGCGCCAGCTGTTCCGGGACAGGGGTGGATGGCTACACCTTC

size: once
V: TRBV7-9
D: TRBD1
J: TRBJ2-2
CDR3: CASSLNTGGIGTGELFF
DNA: TGTGCCAGCAGCTTGAATACAGGGGGAATAGGCACCGGGGAGCTGTTTTTT

size: NA
V: TRBV14
D: TRBD1
J: TRBJ2-3
CDR3: CASSRYRGRDTQYF
DNA: TGTGCCAGCAGCCGGTACAGGGGGAGAGATACGCAGTATTTT

size: NA
V: TRBV30
D: NA
J: TRBJ1-5
CDR3: CAWSVPGPYSNQPQHF
DNA: TGTGCCTGGAGTGTACCCGGTCCTTATAGCAATCAGCCCCAGCATTTT

size: NA
V: TRBV30
D: NA
J: TRBJ1-1
CDR3: CAWSPLGTRTLGAMNTEAFF
DNA: TGTGCCTGGAGTCCACTAGGGACCCGGACATTGGGGGCCATGAACACTGAAGCTTTCTTT

size: NA
V: TRBV27
D: NA
J: TRBJ1-4
CDR3: CASGLATGTNEKLFF
DNA: TGTGCCAGTGGGCTCGCCACGGGTACTAATGAAAAACTGTTTTTT

size: NA
V: TRBV11-2
D: NA
J: TRBJ2-2
CDR3: CASSIPLGRRYTGELFF
DNA: TGTGCCAGCAGCATCCCCCTCGGGCGCAGATATACCGGGGAGCTGTTTTTT

size: NA
V: TRBV10-3
D: TRBD2
J: TRBJ2-1
CDR3: CAISESPGGLAGLDEQFF
DNA: TGTGCCATCAGTGAGTCCCCCGGGGGACTAGCGGGATTGGATGAGCAGTTCTTC

size: NA
V: TRBV29-1
D: NA
J: TRBJ2-7
CDR3: CSAVGPEYEQYF
DNA: TGCAGCGCCGTTGGACCTGAATACGAGCAGTACTTC

size: NA
V: TRBV9
D: TRBD2
J: TRBJ2-4
CDR3: CASSVGLAGTKNIQYF
DNA: TGTGCCAGCAGCGTAGGCCTAGCGGGGACAAAAAACATTCAGTACTTC

size: few
V: TRBV10-1
D: NA
J: TRBJ2-2
CDR3: CASSSWSGELFF
DNA: TGCGCCAGCAGCTCGTGGTCCGGGGAGCTGTTTTTT

size: NA
V: TRBV30
D: NA
J: TRBJ2-7
CDR3: CAWSSGQGSYEQYF
DNA: TGTGCCTGGAGTTCCGGCCAGGGCTCCTACGAGCAGTACTTC

size: NA
V: TRBV28
D: TRBD2
J: TRBJ2-1
CDR3: CASSHGLAARMSEQFF
DNA: TGTGCCAGCAGCCACGGACTAGCGGCTCGGATGAGTGAGCAGTTCTTC

size: NA
V: TRBV27
D: NA
J: TRBJ2-2
CDR3: CASSLSRGLHGELFF
DNA: TGTGCCAGCAGTTTATCCAGAGGTCTGCACGGGGAGCTGTTTTTT

size: NA
V: TRBV4-1
D: TRBD1
J: TRBJ1-4
CDR3: CASSSSGTGREKLFF
DNA: TGCGCCAGCAGCTCCTCCGGGACAGGGAGGGAAAAACTGTTTTTT

size: once
V: TRBV7-2
D: NA
J: TRBJ2-5
CDR3: CASSLARQGSSAQYF
DNA: TGTGCCAGCAGCTTAGCGCGGCAGGGGAGTTCGGCCCAGTACTTC

size: NA
V: TRBV6-1
D: TRBD2
J: TRBJ2-5
CDR3: CASSEPLLAGEEETQYF
DNA: TGTGCCAGCAGTGAACCCCTTTTAGCGGGAGAGGAAGAGACCCAGTACTTC

size: NA
V: TRBV27
D: NA
J: TRBJ2-7
CDR3: CASSPDYYEQYF
DNA: TGTGCCAGCAGTCCGGACTACTACGAGCAGTACTTC

size: NA
V: TRBV7-9
D: NA
J: TRBJ1-2
CDR3: CASSGTGNYGYTF
DNA: TGTGCCAGCAGCGGCACCGGGAACTATGGCTACACCTTC

size: few
V: TRBV19
D: TRBD2
J: TRBJ2-3
CDR3: CASRSLAGDTDTQYF
DNA: TGTGCCAGTAGAAGTCTAGCGGGGGACACAGATACGCAGTATTTT

size: NA
V: TRBV10-1
D: NA
J: TRBJ2-5
CDR3: CAAMRGTQYF
DNA: TGCGCCGCAATGCGGGGGACCCAGTACTTC

size: NA
V: TRBV28
D: NA
J: TRBJ2-7
CDR3: CASSFTGTGSYEQYF
DNA: TGTGCCAGCAGTTTTACGGGGACGGGATCCTACGAGCAGTACTTC

size: NA
V: TRBV7-9
D: NA
J: TRBJ2-5
CDR3: CASSLVGREETQYF
DNA: TGTGCCAGCAGCTTAGTCGGCAGGGAAGAGACCCAGTACTTC

size: NA
V: TRBV6-5
D: NA
J: TRBJ2-7
CDR3: CASSYSKRPPYEQYF
DNA: TGTGCCAGCAGTTACTCGAAACGGCCACCCTACGAGCAGTACTTC

size: NA
V: TRBV19
D: NA
J: TRBJ1-6
CDR3: CASRRGTRDSYNSPLHF
DNA: TGTGCCAGTAGACGCGGGACGAGAGACTCCTATAATTCACCCCTCCACTTT

size: NA
V: TRBV30
D: NA
J: TRBJ1-5
CDR3: CAWSQGGNQPQHF
DNA: TGTGCCTGGAGCCAGGGTGGCAATCAGCCCCAGCATTTT

size: NA
V: TRBV7-9
D: TRBD2
J: TRBJ2-5
CDR3: CASSSSGGRETQYF
DNA: TGTGCCAGCAGCTCCTCGGGGGGGCGGGAGACCCAGTACTTC

size: once
V: TRBV6-1
D: TRBD2
J: TRBJ2-7
CDR3: CASSERLAGGGDYEQYF
DNA: TGTGCCAGCAGTGAAAGACTAGCGGGAGGGGGTGACTACGAGCAGTACTTC

size: NA
V: TRBV25-1
D: TRBD1
J: TRBJ2-2
CDR3: CASSDKDREVTGELFF
DNA: TGTGCCAGCAGTGATAAGGACAGGGAAGTCACCGGGGAGCTGTTTTTT

size: NA
V: TRBV4-1
D: TRBD2
J: TRBJ2-1
CDR3: CASSQDLISGGAYNEQFF
DNA: TGCGCCAGCAGCCAAGACCTTATTAGCGGGGGGGCCTACAATGAGCAGTTCTTC

size: NA
V: TRBV5-8
D: NA
J: TRBJ2-3
CDR3: CASSSKTVVRTDTQYF
DNA: TGTGCCAGCAGCTCTAAGACGGTCGTTCGCACAGATACGCAGTATTTT

size: NA
V: TRBV7-9
D: NA
J: TRBJ1-1
CDR3: CASSSVTPTIEAFF
DNA: TGTGCCAGCAGCTCCGTTACTCCTACTATAGAAGCTTTCTTT

size: few
V: TRBV5-3
D: TRBD1
J: TRBJ2-5
CDR3: CARSYRQGRRETQYF
DNA: TGTGCCAGAAGCTATAGACAGGGGAGGAGAGAGACCCAGTACTTC

size: NA
V: TRBV11-2
D: TRBD1
J: TRBJ1-2
CDR3: CASSPGQDYGYTF
DNA: TGTGCCAGCAGCCCGGGACAGGATTACGGCTACACCTTC

size: few
V: TRBV5-8
D: TRBD2
J: TRBJ2-7
CDR3: CASSLTSGRDEQYF
DNA: TGTGCCAGCAGCTTGACTAGCGGGAGAGACGAGCAGTACTTC

size: few
V: TRBV11-2
D: NA
J: TRBJ1-1
CDR3: CASSFGAGSEAFF
DNA: TGTGCCAGCAGCTTTGGGGCAGGGTCTGAAGCTTTCTTT

size: NA
V: TRBV7-8
D: NA
J: TRBJ2-1
CDR3: CASSTGGLEIYNEQFF
DNA: TGTGCCAGCAGCACCGGCGGGCTCGAAATCTACAATGAGCAGTTCTTC

size: few
V: TRBV6-5
D: NA
J: TRBJ1-5
CDR3: CASGPGPQHF
DNA: TGTGCCAGCGGCCCGGGGCCCCAGCATTTT